This T cell receptor (beta chain) was identified in a study of T cell responses to AZD1222 COVID-19 vaccine. The study's findings and limits: Repertoire samples came only from after the peak T cell response. With two AZD1222 doses given, Spike-specific TCR breadth and depth both rose. Donors, mostly white British, included more females; clonal diversity was possibly underestimated.

Clones were sequenced by immunoSEQ multiplex PCR, and TCRdb holds only the in-frame ones, with some missing. The data show 80,000 to 90,000 clones, more than 75% seen once. In the case of this clone: Its matching antigen is unknown.

CDR1 is MNHEY, CDR2 SVGEGT, per germline. The CDR3 has 16 amino acids. V lost 5 bases and J lost 2, with 18 bases in between. This rearrangement joins TRBV6-2 or TRBV6-3 to TRBJ2-5, with TRBD1 as a possible D gene (5 bases). The sample consisted of peripheral blood, taken on day 0 of MenACWY control vaccination. This receptor was identified in an adult in good health. CDR3 residues: CASSNGQGLGQETQYF. DNA of the CDR3: TGTGCCAGCAGTAATGGCCAGGGATTAGGGCAAGAGACCCAGTACTTC.